This T cell receptor beta chain was obtained from a study of Ad26.COV2.S vaccination and SARS-CoV-2 variants. The study's findings and limits: Those who received the vaccine showed greater spike-specific TCR breadth than those given placebo.

Noted treatment: around 19 received Ad26.COV2.S at low or high dose, single or two shots; 5 received placebo; per-sample allocation not given. Following the first vaccine or placebo injection, samples were taken on day 63. The vaccine antigen was prefusion-stabilized Wuhan SARS-CoV-2 spike. Regarding this clone: The antigen remains unidentified.

The data were produced by immunoSEQ multiplex PCR, yet TCRdb's version contains in-frame clones alone and is incomplete. This sample has hundreds of thousands of clones, with around 89% found just once. The TCR was taken from a person between 18 and 65 years old who received the Ad26.COV2.S COVID-19 vaccine or a placebo. The sample was peripheral blood, taken in a trial of Ad26.COV2.S vaccine versus placebo.

The CDR3 region is CASSLRWPETQYF. In DNA form, the CDR3 reads TGCGCCAGCAGCTTGAGGTGGCCGGAGACCCAGTACTTC. The rearrangement joins TRBV5-1 to TRBJ2-5; D gene uncertain. The CDR3 runs to 13 residues. CDR1 is SGHRS and CDR2 is YFSETQ in the germline V gene. V was cut by 1 base and J by 5 bases, with 9 bases left in between. Full variable domain (missing parts from reference TRBV5-1 and TRBJ2-5): KAGVTQTPRYLIKTRGQQVTLSCSPISGHRSVSWYQQTPGQGLQFLFEYFSETQRNKGNFPGRFSGRQFSNSRSEMNVSTLELGDSALYLCASSLRWPETQYFGPGTRLLVL.